The TCR beta chain under discussion was sequenced for a study of T cells expressing NK-cell markers. 5'RACE template switching with UMIs generated TCR beta cDNA. Reprocessing the 5' RACE reads, TCRdb reports a single entry for every CDR3 protein and omits DNA. The table lists a few hundred thousand distinct CDR3 sequences. Germline values: CDR1 MDHEN, CDR2 SYDVKM. The CDR3 has 12 amino acids. The V call is TRBV28, the J call TRBJ2-7. Sequences were obtained from blood T cells: a sorted CD56 or NKG2C T cell subset, CD4+ or CD8+ T cells, or bulk PBMC T cells (not recorded which). The TCR comes from a man in his late teens or twenties in good health. The CDR3 region is CASSLNRYEQYF. The whole variable domain, filled in from reference TRBV28 and TRBJ2-7, reads DVKVTQSSRYLVKRTGEKVFLECVQDMDHENMFWYRQDPGLGLRLIYFSYDVKMKEKGDIPEGYSVSREKKERFSLILESASTNQTSMYLCASSLNRYEQYFGPGTRLTVT.